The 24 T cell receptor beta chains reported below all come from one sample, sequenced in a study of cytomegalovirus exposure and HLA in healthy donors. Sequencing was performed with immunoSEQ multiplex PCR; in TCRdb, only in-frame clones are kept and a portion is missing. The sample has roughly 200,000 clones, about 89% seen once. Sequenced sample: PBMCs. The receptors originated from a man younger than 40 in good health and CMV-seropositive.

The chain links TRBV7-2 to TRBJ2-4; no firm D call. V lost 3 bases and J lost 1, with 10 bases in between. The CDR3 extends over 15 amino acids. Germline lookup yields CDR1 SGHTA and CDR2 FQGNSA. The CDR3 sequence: CASSFAGTAKNIQYF. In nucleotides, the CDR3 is TGTGCCAGCAGCTTCGCCGGTACGGCCAAAAACATTCAGTACTTC. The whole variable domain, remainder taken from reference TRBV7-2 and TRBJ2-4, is GAGVSQSPSNKVTEKGKDVELRCDPISGHTALYWYRQSLGQGLEFLIYFQGNSAPDKSGLPSDRFSAERTGGSVSTLTIQRTQQEDSAVYLCASSFAGTAKNIQYFGAGTRLSVL.

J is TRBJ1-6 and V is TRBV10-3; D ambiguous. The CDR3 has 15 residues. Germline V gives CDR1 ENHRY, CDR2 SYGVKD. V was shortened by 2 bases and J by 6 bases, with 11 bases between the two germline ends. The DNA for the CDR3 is TGTGCCATCAGTGAGGCGGCTAGGGCTAATTCACCCCTCCACTTT. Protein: CAISEAARANSPLHF.

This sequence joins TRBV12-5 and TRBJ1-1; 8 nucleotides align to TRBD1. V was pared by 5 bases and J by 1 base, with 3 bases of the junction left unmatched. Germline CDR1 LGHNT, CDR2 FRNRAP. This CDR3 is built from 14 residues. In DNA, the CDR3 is TGTGCTAGTGGTCCGGACAGGGCGAACACTGAAGCTTTCTTT. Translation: CASGPDRANTEAFF.

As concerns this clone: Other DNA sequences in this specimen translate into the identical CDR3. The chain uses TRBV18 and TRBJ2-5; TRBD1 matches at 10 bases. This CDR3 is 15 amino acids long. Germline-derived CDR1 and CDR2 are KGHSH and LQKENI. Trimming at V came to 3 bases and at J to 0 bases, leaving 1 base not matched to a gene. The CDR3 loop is CASSPGQGYQETQYF. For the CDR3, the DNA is TGTGCCAGCTCACCGGGACAGGGGTACCAAGAGACCCAGTACTTC.

The CDR3 here is CASRGLAPINEQFF. CDR3 coding DNA: TGTGCCAGCAGGGGACTAGCGCCGATCAATGAGCAGTTCTTC. This chain connects TRBV2 to TRBJ2-1, with TRBD2 matching over 10 bases. This CDR3 spans 14 amino acids. V lost 6 bases, J lost 6 bases, and 5 bases stayed unmatched. Germline V gene lookup returns CDR1 SNHLY and CDR2 FYNNEI.

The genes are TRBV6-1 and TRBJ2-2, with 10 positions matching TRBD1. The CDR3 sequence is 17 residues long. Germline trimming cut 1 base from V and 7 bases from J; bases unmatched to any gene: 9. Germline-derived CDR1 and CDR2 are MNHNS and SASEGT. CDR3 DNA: TGTGCCAGCAGTGAAGACTCCCGGGACAGGGGAATCGGGGAGCTGTTTTTT. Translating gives CASSEDSRDRGIGELFF.

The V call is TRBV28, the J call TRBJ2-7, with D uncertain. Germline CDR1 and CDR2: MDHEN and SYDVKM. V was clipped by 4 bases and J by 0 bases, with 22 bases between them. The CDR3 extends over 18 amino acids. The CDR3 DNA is TGTGCCAGCAGTTCGACTCCTATTACTTACTTTCCCTCCTACGAGCAGTACTTC. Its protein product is CASSSTPITYFPSYEQYF.

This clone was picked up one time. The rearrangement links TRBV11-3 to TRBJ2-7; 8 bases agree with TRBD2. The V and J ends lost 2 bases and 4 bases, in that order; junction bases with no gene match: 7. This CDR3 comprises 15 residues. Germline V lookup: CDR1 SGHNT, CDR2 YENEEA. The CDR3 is CASSLSGGRFYEQYF. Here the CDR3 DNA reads TGTGCCAGCAGCTTAAGCGGGGGCAGGTTTTACGAGCAGTACTTC.

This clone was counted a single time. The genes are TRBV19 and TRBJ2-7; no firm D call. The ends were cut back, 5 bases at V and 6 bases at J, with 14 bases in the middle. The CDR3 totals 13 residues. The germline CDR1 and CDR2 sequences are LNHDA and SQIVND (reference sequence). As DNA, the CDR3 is TGTGCCAGTAGTTCCAAGGTCAGCACCGAGCAGTACTTC. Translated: CASSSKVSTEQYF. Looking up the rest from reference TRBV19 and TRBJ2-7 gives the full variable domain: DGGITQSPKYLFRKEGQNVTLSCEQNLNHDAMYWYRQDPGQGLRLIYYSQIVNDFQKGDIAEGYSVSREKKESFPLTVTSAQKNPTAFYLCASSSKVSTEQYFGPGTRLTVT.

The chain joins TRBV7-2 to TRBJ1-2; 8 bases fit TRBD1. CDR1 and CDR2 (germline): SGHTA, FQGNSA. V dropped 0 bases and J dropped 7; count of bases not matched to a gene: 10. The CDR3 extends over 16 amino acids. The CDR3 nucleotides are TGTGCCAGCAGCTTAGCTGGGACAGGAGGGATGCGTGGCTACACCTTC. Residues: CASSLAGTGGMRGYTF.

As DNA, the CDR3 is TGTGCCAGCAGCTTAGAGGGGCAGGGCGCCTACGAGCAGTACTTC. Its translation: CASSLEGQGAYEQYF. J is TRBJ2-7 and V is TRBV11-1; a weak D match, TRBD1 (5 bases). The V end was cut by 1 base, the J end by 2 bases, with 12 bases between. The germline gives CDR1 SGHAT, CDR2 FQDESV (reference sequence). This CDR3 is 15 amino acids long.

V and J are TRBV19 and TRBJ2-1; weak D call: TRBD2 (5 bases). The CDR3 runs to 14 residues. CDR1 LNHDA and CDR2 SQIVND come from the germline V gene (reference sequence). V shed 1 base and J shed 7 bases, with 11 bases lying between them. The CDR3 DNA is TGTGCCAGTAGTATAGTGGCTACGGGGAATGAGCAGTTCTTC. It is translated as CASSIVATGNEQFF.

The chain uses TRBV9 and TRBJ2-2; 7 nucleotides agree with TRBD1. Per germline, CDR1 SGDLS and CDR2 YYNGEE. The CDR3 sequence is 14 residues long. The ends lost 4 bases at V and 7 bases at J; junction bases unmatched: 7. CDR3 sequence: CASSTTGVVGELFF. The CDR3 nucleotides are TGTGCCAGCAGCACCACAGGGGTAGTCGGGGAGCTGTTTTTT. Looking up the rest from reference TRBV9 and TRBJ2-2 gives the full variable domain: DSGVTQTPKHLITATGQRVTLRCSPRSGDLSVYWYQQSLDQGLQFLIQYYNGEERAKGNILERFSAQQFPDLHSELNLSSLELGDSALYFCASSTTGVVGELFFGEGSRLTVL.

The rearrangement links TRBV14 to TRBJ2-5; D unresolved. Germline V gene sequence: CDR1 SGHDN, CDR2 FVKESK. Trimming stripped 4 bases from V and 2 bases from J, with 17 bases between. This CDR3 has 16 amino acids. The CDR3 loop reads CASSRRLPHLQETQYF. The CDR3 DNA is TGTGCCAGCAGCCGCCGACTTCCACATCTACAAGAGACCCAGTACTTC. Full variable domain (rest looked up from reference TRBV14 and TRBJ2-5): EAGVTQFPSHSVIEKGQTVTLRCDPISGHDNLYWYRRVMGKEIKFLLHFVKESKQDESGMPNNRFLAERTGGTYSTLKVQPAELEDSGVYFCASSRRLPHLQETQYFGPGTRLLVL.

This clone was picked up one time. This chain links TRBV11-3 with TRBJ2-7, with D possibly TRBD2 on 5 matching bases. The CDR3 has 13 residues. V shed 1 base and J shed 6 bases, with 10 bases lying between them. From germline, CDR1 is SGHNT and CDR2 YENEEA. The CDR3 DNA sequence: TGTGCCAGCAGCTTAGGGAGGTCTGGCGAGCAGTACTTC. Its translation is CASSLGRSGEQYF.

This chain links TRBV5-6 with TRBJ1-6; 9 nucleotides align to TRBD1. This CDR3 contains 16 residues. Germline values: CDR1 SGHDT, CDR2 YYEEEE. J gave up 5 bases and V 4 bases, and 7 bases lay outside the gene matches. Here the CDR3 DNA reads TGTGCCAGCAGCCCGCGGACAGGGGCACATAATTCACCCCTCCACTTT. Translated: CASSPRTGAHNSPLHF.

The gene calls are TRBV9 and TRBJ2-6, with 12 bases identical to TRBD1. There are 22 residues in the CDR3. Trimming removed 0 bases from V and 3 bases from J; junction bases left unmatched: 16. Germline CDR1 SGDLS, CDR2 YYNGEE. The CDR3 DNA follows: TGTGCCAGCAGCGTAGGTTCTCCTACATTGGGGACAGGGGGCTTTGGGGCCAACGTCCTGACTTTC. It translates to CASSVGSPTLGTGGFGANVLTF.

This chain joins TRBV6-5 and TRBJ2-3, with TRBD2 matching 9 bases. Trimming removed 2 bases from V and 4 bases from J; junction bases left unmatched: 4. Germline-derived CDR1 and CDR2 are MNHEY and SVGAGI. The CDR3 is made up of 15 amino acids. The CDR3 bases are TGTGCCAGCAGTTACGGGACTAGCAGGGCAGATACGCAGTATTTT. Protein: CASSYGTSRADTQYF.

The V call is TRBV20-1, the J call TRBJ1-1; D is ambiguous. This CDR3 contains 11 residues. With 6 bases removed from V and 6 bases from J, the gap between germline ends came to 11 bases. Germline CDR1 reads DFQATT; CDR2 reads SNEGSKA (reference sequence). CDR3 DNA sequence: TGCAGTGCCGGGTTCATACCTGAAGCTTTCTTT. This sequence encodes CSAGFIPEAFF.

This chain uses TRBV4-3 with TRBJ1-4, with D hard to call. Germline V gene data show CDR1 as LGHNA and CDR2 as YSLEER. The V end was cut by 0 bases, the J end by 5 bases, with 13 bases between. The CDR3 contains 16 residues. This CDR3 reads CASSQEYNRANEKLFF. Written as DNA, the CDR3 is TGCGCCAGCAGCCAAGAGTATAACAGAGCGAATGAAAAACTGTTTTTT.

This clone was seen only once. The CDR3 is CASSLSGLNYEQYF. Written as DNA, the CDR3 is TGTGCCAGCAGCTTATCAGGACTCAACTACGAGCAGTACTTC. This chain connects TRBV7-2 to TRBJ2-7, with a weak D call TRBD2 (5 bases). The CDR3 sequence is 14 residues long. The V end was cut by 2 bases, the J end by 3 bases, with 11 bases between. CDR1 is SGHTA and CDR2 is FQGNSA in the germline V gene.

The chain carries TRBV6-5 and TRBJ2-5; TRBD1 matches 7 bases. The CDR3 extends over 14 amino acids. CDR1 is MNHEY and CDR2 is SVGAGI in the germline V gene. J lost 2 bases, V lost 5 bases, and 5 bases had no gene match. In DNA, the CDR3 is TGTGCCAGCAGTGACGACAGGGCTCAAGAGACCCAGTACTTC. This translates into CASSDDRAQETQYF.

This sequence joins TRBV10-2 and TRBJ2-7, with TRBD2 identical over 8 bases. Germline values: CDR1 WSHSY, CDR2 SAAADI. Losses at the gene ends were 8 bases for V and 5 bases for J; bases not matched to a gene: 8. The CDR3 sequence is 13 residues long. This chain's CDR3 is CASQKREFDEQYF. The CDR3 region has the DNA TGCGCCAGCCAAAAGCGGGAGTTTGACGAGCAGTACTTC.

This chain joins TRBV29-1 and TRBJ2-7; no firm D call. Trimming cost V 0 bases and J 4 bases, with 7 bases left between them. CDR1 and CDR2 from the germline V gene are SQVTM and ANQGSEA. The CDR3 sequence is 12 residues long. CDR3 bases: TGCAGCGTTGAAGAGGGCCTGTACGAGCAGTACTTC. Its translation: CSVEEGLYEQYF.